A single sample gave rise to the 9 T cell receptor beta chains below, sequenced in a study of T cells in Graves' hyperthyroidism and ophthalmopathy. TCR beta CDR3 sequences were amplified from RNA transcripts. An initial round of RT-PCR targeting the TCR CDR3 relied on the HTBI primer set. MiXCR, run by TCRdb on the multiplex PCR reads, gives a single entry per CDR3 protein. The table includes nearly 600,000 distinct CDR3 sequences, 13% to 15% detected once. The specimen sequenced was blood. The receptors stem from a woman under 30 with Graves' ophthalmopathy.

The DNA of the CDR3 is TGTGCCTGGAGTCCCGGACCAGCCGGGGAGTACTTC. As protein: CAWSPGPAGEYF. The chain has TRBV30 and TRBJ2-4; tentative D call: TRBD2 (5 bases). This CDR3 is 12 amino acids long. Per the germline V gene, CDR1 is GTSNPN and CDR2 is SVGIG (reference sequence). Trimming shortened V by 2 bases and J by 14 bases, and 16 bases separated the two germline ends. The full variable domain, rest sourced from reference TRBV30 and TRBJ2-4, is SQTIHQWPATLVQPVGSPLSLECTVEGTSNPNLYWYRQAAGRGLQLLFYSVGIGQISSEVPQNLSASRPQDRQFILSSKKLLLSDSGFYLCAWSPGPAGEYFGAGTRLSVL.

The chain couples TRBV7-6 to TRBJ2-5, with TRBD2 identical over 8 bases. The length of the CDR3 is 15 residues. Unmatched junction bases numbered 7, after V lost 5 bases and J lost 2 bases. Germline V CDR1 and CDR2: SGHVS, FNYEAQ. DNA for the CDR3: TGTGCCAGCAGCGGCCCCGGGACTAGTCAAGAGACCCAGTACTTC. This gives the protein CASSGPGTSQETQYF. Full variable domain (outside the CDR3, taken from reference TRBV7-6 and TRBJ2-5): GAGVSQSPRYKVTKRGQDVALRCDPISGHVSLYWYRQALGQGPEFLTYFNYEAQQDKSGLPNDRFSAERPEGSISTLTIQRTEQRDSAMYRCASSGPGTSQETQYFGPGTRLLVL.

This clonotype was detected many times. The rearrangement links TRBV7-9 to TRBJ2-4; D not resolved. CDR1 is SEHNR and CDR2 is FQNEAQ in the germline V gene (reference sequence). CDR3 size: 14 residues. Trimming pared 6 bases from V and 0 bases from J, leaving 9 bases between. This CDR3 reads CASSNSRAKNIQYF. In DNA form, the CDR3 reads TGTGCCAGCAGTAATTCCAGAGCCAAAAACATTCAGTACTTC.

In this sample, this clonotype turned up once. The J gene is TRBJ1-5, the V gene TRBV4-1; no reliable D call. The CDR3 spans 13 residues. Trimming pared 4 bases from V and 3 bases from J, leaving 7 bases between. CDR1 MGHRA and CDR2 YSYEKL come from the germline V gene. CDR3 residues: CASSRENNQPQHF. CDR3 nucleotides: TGCGCCAGCAGCCGGGAAAACAATCAGCCCCAGCATTTT.

The chain recombines TRBV7-2 with TRBJ2-1; 11 nucleotides line up with TRBD2. The CDR3 loop spans 17 amino acids. V shed 1 base and J 8 bases; nucleotides not matched to a gene: 10. Germline V CDR1 and CDR2: SGHTA, FQGNSA. The CDR3 DNA reads as TGTGCCAGCAGCTTAGGTTCCGGGACTAGCGGTGTGCATGAGCAGTTCTTC. It yields the protein CASSLGSGTSGVHEQFF.

This clonotype is a singleton in its sample. The gene calls are TRBV7-9 and TRBJ2-3; D uncertain. Germline V CDR1 and CDR2: SEHNR, FQNEAQ (reference sequence). This CDR3 has 17 amino acids. V gave up 1 base and J gave up 3 bases, with 17 bases separating them. The CDR3 reads CASSLDGDTQYTDTQYF. CDR3 DNA: TGTGCCAGCAGCTTAGACGGCGATACGCAGTATACAGATACGCAGTATTTT.

V gene TRBV12-3 or TRBV12-4 combines with J gene TRBJ2-1; weak D call: TRBD2 (5 bases). V dropped 2 bases and J dropped 4 bases, with 12 bases sitting between them. The CDR3 contains 15 residues. The CDR3 DNA sequence: TGTGCCAGCAGTTTATTGGGAGATATTTACAATGAGCAGTTCTTC. Protein product: CASSLLGDIYNEQFF.

This clonotype was seen ten or more times. The chain carries TRBV7-8 and TRBJ1-5; D is ambiguous. The ends were cut back, 0 bases at V and 2 bases at J, with 8 bases in the middle. The CDR3 extends over 15 amino acids. CDR1 and CDR2 (germline): SGHVS, FQNEAQ. This chain's CDR3 is CASSLARTGNQPQHF. In DNA, the CDR3 is TGTGCCAGCAGCTTAGCGAGAACAGGCAATCAGCCCCAGCATTTT.

This clonotype has a count of ten or more. The chain combines TRBV9 with TRBJ2-1; the D gene is possibly TRBD2 (7 bases). This CDR3 has 14 amino acids. Per germline, CDR1 SGDLS and CDR2 YYNGEE. The ends were cut back, 7 bases at V and 1 base at J, with 12 bases in the middle. The chain's CDR3 is CASGSGTSYNEQFF. The CDR3 DNA reads TGTGCCAGCGGAAGCGGGACATCCTACAATGAGCAGTTCTTC.